One sample yielded the 18 T cell receptor beta chains listed below, sequenced in a study of early T cells in non-severe SARS-CoV-2 infection. TCRdb re-called the 5' RACE reads through MiXCR, storing one row per CDR3 protein. Here the sample spans some 45,000 distinct CDR3 sequences, 6% to 8.5% being singletons. Sequenced input: whole blood. The receptor source for this set is an adult who was a healthcare worker with PCR-confirmed SARS-CoV-2 infection or an uninfected control (not recorded which).

This clonotype was counted only a few times. The rearrangement links TRBV18 to TRBJ2-5; D remains unclear. V lost 0 bases to trimming and J lost 6 bases, with 2 bases between them. CDR3 length equals 11 residues. Germline CDR1 and CDR2: KGHSH and LQKENI. The CDR3 coding sequence is TGTGCCAGCTCACCACCAAAGACCCAGTACTTC. Translation: CASSPPKTQYF.

This clonotype was recorded many times. This chain links TRBV5-6 with TRBJ2-5, with TRBD2 as a possible D gene (5 bases). The CDR3 extends over 12 amino acids. The V gene's germline CDR1 is SGHDT and CDR2 YYEEEE. V lost 3 bases and J lost 5, with 8 bases in between. CDR3 sequence reads: CASSYGVETQYF. CDR3 nucleotide sequence: TGTGCCAGCAGCTACGGGGTGGAGACCCAGTACTTC.

This chain uses TRBV28 with TRBJ2-5, with 7 bases identical to TRBD1. Germline V gives CDR1 MDHEN, CDR2 SYDVKM. The CDR3 consists of 14 residues. J was trimmed by 10 bases and V by 6 bases; bases with no gene match: 14. The CDR3 loop is CASSLGTAQGDQYF. CDR3 DNA sequence: TGTGCCAGCAGCCTTGGGACAGCGCAAGGGGACCAGTACTTC.

This clonotype has just a few counts. The chain recombines TRBV5-1 with TRBJ2-5; D not resolved. Trimming removed 4 bases from V and 1 base from J, with 5 bases in between. Germline CDR1 SGHRS, CDR2 YFSETQ. This CDR3 contains 12 residues. The CDR3, as DNA: TGCGCCAGCAGCACCTTCCAAGAGACCCAGTACTTC. It encodes CASSTFQETQYF. Full variable domain (missing parts from reference TRBV5-1 and TRBJ2-5): KAGVTQTPRYLIKTRGQQVTLSCSPISGHRSVSWYQQTPGQGLQFLFEYFSETQRNKGNFPGRFSGRQFSNSRSEMNVSTLELGDSALYLCASSTFQETQYFGPGTRLLVL.

Ten or more counts support this clonotype. CDR3 nucleotide sequence: TGCAGTGCGCCCCGGCCGACAACTAATGAAAAACTGTTTTTT. Translating gives CSAPRPTTNEKLFF. This rearrangement joins TRBV20-1 to TRBJ1-4; D is unresolved. The germline V gene encodes CDR1 DFQATT and CDR2 SNEGSKA (reference sequence). The CDR3 spans 14 residues. V was pared by 6 bases and J by 0 bases, with 11 bases between.

In this sample, this clonotype turned up a few times. The chain links TRBV28 to TRBJ2-3; TRBD2 matches at 14 bases. CDR3 length: 17 residues. Per germline, CDR1 MDHEN and CDR2 SYDVKM. Trimming took 3 bases from V and 4 from J; bases not matched to a gene: 6. DNA of the CDR3: TGTGCCAGCAGTTTGGGCCGGACTAGCGGGGGGTCAGATACGCAGTATTTT. Translated, it gives CASSLGRTSGGSDTQYF.

The chain recombines TRBV28 with TRBJ1-6; D might be TRBD1 (6 bases). Trimming removed 3 bases at V and 5 bases at J, with 11 bases between. The CDR3 is made up of 15 amino acids. The germline V gene encodes CDR1 MDHEN and CDR2 SYDVKM. CDR3 nucleotide sequence: TGTGCCAGCAGTTTTCCTGACAGGAATAATTCACCCCTCCACTTT. Its protein product is CASSFPDRNNSPLHF.

This clonotype was found a few times. V usage is TRBV29-1 and J usage is TRBJ1-1; D uncertain. Per the germline V gene, CDR1 is SQVTM and CDR2 is ANQGSEA. This CDR3 has 10 residues. V was cut by 7 bases and J by 1 base, with 4 bases left in between. The DNA of the CDR3 is TGCAGCGCCCAGAACACTGAAGCTTTCTTT. Amino acid sequence: CSAQNTEAFF. The entire variable domain, with the rest obtained from reference TRBV29-1 and TRBJ1-1, is as follows: SAVISQKPSRDICQRGTSLTIQCQVDSQVTMMFWYRQQPGQSLTLIATANQGSEATYESGFVIDKFPISRPNLTFSTLTVSNMSPEDSSIYLCSAQNTEAFFGQGTRLTVV.

This clonotype showed up many times. V is TRBV20-1 and J is TRBJ2-7, with D possibly being TRBD1 (6 bases). The CDR3 length is 14 residues. V shed 4 bases and J shed 3 bases, with 16 bases lying between them. CDR1 and CDR2 (germline): DFQATT, SNEGSKA (reference sequence). CDR3 sequence reads: CSAKDRLGFYEQYF. CDR3 nucleotide sequence: TGCAGTGCTAAGGACAGATTGGGGTTCTACGAGCAGTACTTC.

This clonotype was seen many times. CDR3 sequence (DNA): TGTGCCAGCTCACCACACCCCTCCTTCCACTCTGGAAACACCATATATTTT. This codes for CASSPHPSFHSGNTIYF. This rearrangement joins TRBV18 to TRBJ1-3; D ambiguous. Germline CDR1 is KGHSH and CDR2 is LQKENI. The V end lost 1 base, the J end lost 0 bases, and 13 bases lay between the germline ends. The CDR3 contains 17 residues.

Written as DNA, the CDR3 is TGCAGTGCTAAGACTAGCGGGGGGGTAATTCCCGCTAAAGAGCAGTACTTC. This encodes CSAKTSGGVIPAKEQYF. The chain is built from TRBV20-1 and TRBJ2-7, with 14 bases lining up with TRBD2. Unmatched junction bases numbered 15, after V lost 4 bases and J lost 7 bases. Looked up from germline, CDR1 is DFQATT and CDR2 is SNEGSKA (reference sequence). The CDR3 consists of 17 residues.

This clonotype was detected only a few times. The chain joins TRBV7-3 to TRBJ1-1; D not certain. The CDR3 runs 13 residues. Looked up from germline, CDR1 is SGHTA and CDR2 is FQGTGA. Trimming removed 7 bases from V and 9 bases from J, with 18 bases in between. The CDR3 DNA reads as TGTGCCAGCACCACTGACCTTAGGGCAAAAGCTTTCTTT. As protein: CASTTDLRAKAFF.

A few counts support this clonotype. V is TRBV6-2 or TRBV6-3 and J is TRBJ2-7, with unresolved D. Between the trimmed V and J ends, which lost 6 bases and 5 bases, there was a span of 14 bases. Germline V CDR1 and CDR2: MNHEY, SVGEGT. CDR3 length equals 13 residues. In DNA form, the CDR3 reads TGTGCCAGCAGGTCCCCCGGTGGACACGAGCAGTACTTC. It specifies CASRSPGGHEQYF.

This clonotype was observed a handful of times. The chain recombines TRBV7-8 with TRBJ1-6; tentative D call: TRBD1 (6 bases). Trimming left V 3 bases short and J 8 bases short, with 20 bases between. Germline loops: CDR1 SGHVS, CDR2 FQNEAQ. The length of the CDR3 is 17 residues. Written as DNA, the CDR3 is TGTGCCAGCAGCTTTTTCTCCGCAGGGGTTATCGATTCACCCCTCCACTTT. Its translation is CASSFFSAGVIDSPLHF.

There are many counts of this clonotype. V and J are TRBV10-3 and TRBJ2-1, with D possibly being TRBD1 (6 bases). The CDR3 is made up of 15 amino acids. The ends were cut back, 3 bases at V and 6 bases at J, with 15 bases in the middle. CDR1 ENHRY and CDR2 SYGVKD come from the germline V gene. This CDR3 reads CAISDGRDMGNEQFF. In nucleotides, the CDR3 is TGTGCCATCAGTGATGGCAGGGACATGGGCAATGAGCAGTTCTTC.

This clonotype was counted between two and nine times. The chain employs TRBV12-3 or TRBV12-4 and TRBJ2-2, with D perhaps matching TRBD1 or TRBD2 (6 bases each). The CDR3 has 15 amino acids. V lost 3 bases and J 7 bases, leaving 15 bases between the germline ends. CDR3 amino acids: CASSFFGGLDGELFF. CDR3 nucleotides: TGTGCCAGCAGTTTCTTTGGGGGGCTTGACGGGGAGCTGTTTTTT.

In its sample, this clonotype was seen many times. The chain employs TRBV24-1 and TRBJ2-2; perhaps D is TRBD1 or TRBD2 (5 bases each). V was trimmed by 9 bases and J by 4 bases, leaving 11 bases between them. Germline V CDR1 and CDR2: KGHDR, SFDVKD. The CDR3 extends over 13 amino acids. The CDR3 DNA reads as TGTGCCACCCGAAGAGGGGTCACCGGGGAGCTGTTTTTT. This codes for CATRRGVTGELFF.

The chain uses TRBV7-9 and TRBJ1-2; possible D gene TRBD1, 5 bases. The V end lost 4 bases, the J end lost 8 bases, and 14 bases lay between the germline ends. The CDR3 runs 13 residues. CDR1 and CDR2 from the germline V gene are SEHNR and FQNEAQ (reference sequence). As DNA, the CDR3 is TGTGCCAGCAGCTCTGGGACGACTTACGGCTACACCTTC. It translates to CASSSGTTYGYTF.